This TCR beta chain was found in a study of blood T cell repertoires in COVID-19. Turning to the study itself: T cells, B-cell-depleted T cells, or PBMCs provided the cDNA or gDNA that served as material.

Repertoires were generated with immunoSEQ multiplex PCR, while TCRdb's copy carries only in-frame clones and drops some. Among roughly 430,000 clones listed, around nine tenths were seen once. The CDR3 has 15 amino acids. V shed 3 bases, J shed 5 bases, and the junction held 4 bases outside the gene matches. CDR1 and CDR2 from the germline V gene are LNHDA and SQIVND (reference sequence). The chain couples TRBV19 to TRBJ2-4; 10 nucleotides line up with TRBD2. This TCR was recovered from a woman aged 18-35 years who had been exposed to COVID-19. Sequenced sample: PBMCs or T cells enriched from blood (not recorded which). As DNA, the CDR3 is TGTGCCAGTAGTATGACTAGCGGGTGGCAAAACATTCAGTACTTC. This translates into CASSMTSGWQNIQYF.